This is a list of T cell receptor beta chains from one sample in a study of Graves' ophthalmopathy and Graves' hyperthyroidism. TCRdb reprocessed the multiplex PCR reads with MiXCR, giving one entry per CDR3 protein. The sample includes roughly 610,000 distinct CDR3 sequences, roughly 20% of them seen just once. Sequencing input: peripheral blood. These TCRs come from a woman aged 18 to 35 with stable Graves' hyperthyroidism. Some clones in this sample may be carry-over from other donors' samples. CDR3s include the opening cysteine and the closing phenylalanine or tryptophan.

V gene: TRBV9
J gene: TRBJ1-1
CDR3 protein: CASSPTLGSTEAFF

V gene: TRBV9
J gene: TRBJ2-5
CDR3 protein: CASSPSGGAETQYF

V gene: TRBV19
J gene: TRBJ1-1
CDR3 protein: CASIREKVSEAFF

V gene: TRBV28
J gene: TRBJ2-7
CDR3 protein: CASSPLGREGYEQYF

V gene: TRBV12-3/TRBV12-4
J gene: TRBJ2-5
CDR3 protein: CATSLQGRIQETQYF

V gene: TRBV27
J gene: TRBJ1-1
CDR3 protein: CASSRKRDGNTGAFF

V gene: TRBV10-3
J gene: TRBJ1-2
CDR3 protein: CATRRANYGYTF

V gene: TRBV29-1
J gene: TRBJ2-5
CDR3 protein: CSIRTDGVIQETQYF

V gene: TRBV12-3/TRBV12-4
J gene: TRBJ1-3
CDR3 protein: CASSLPGQRGGIYF

V gene: TRBV5-1
J gene: TRBJ1-2
CDR3 protein: CASSPRGDGYTF

V gene: TRBV24-1
J gene: TRBJ1-2
CDR3 protein: CATPAYALGGYTF

V gene: TRBV12-3/TRBV12-4
J gene: TRBJ1-5
CDR3 protein: CASSWGERSNQPQHF

V gene: TRBV29-1
J gene: TRBJ2-4
CDR3 protein: CSAADGLAKNIQYF

V gene: TRBV12-3/TRBV12-4
J gene: TRBJ2-5
CDR3 protein: CASSLRHRETQYF

V gene: TRBV9
J gene: TRBJ1-2
CDR3 protein: CASSFTYSTENYGYTF